This T cell receptor (beta chain) appears in the sequencing data of a study of post-analysis software for immune sequencing data. Study-level points and caveats: TRBV5-6, TRBV5-1 and TRBV20-1 belonged to a set of about five TRBV segments that were more frequent in patients than controls.

Unique molecular identifiers had been added to the TCR beta cDNA libraries. TCRdb re-called the PCR reads through MiXCR, storing one row per CDR3 protein. Counted here are about 810,000 distinct CDR3 sequences, approximately 57% occurring once; the ten biggest clones make up 4.6%. Looked up from germline, CDR1 is DFQATT and CDR2 is SNEGSKA (reference sequence). This CDR3 region has 13 residues. Concerning this clonotype: The antigen remains undetermined.

The rearrangement joins TRBV20-1 to TRBJ2-5, with a weak D call TRBD2 (5 bases). The J call may be wrong; the DNA end is better matched by TRBJ2-7. The source material was blood. This clonotype originated in a girl under 18 with multiple sclerosis. This CDR3 is CSASERALYEQYF. The CDR3 DNA follows: TGCAGTGCTAGCGAGAGGGCCTTATACGAGCAGTACTTC.